One and the same sample provided the 18 T cell receptor beta chains below, sequenced in a study of T cell responses to AZD1222 COVID-19 vaccine. TCRdb's table, derived via immunoSEQ multiplex PCR, lists solely in-frame clones and lacks some. The sample consists of 120,000 or so clones, about 89% of them appearing once. This specimen was peripheral blood, taken on day 0 of MenACWY control vaccination. All receptors come from an adult in good health.

The V call is TRBV12-3 or TRBV12-4, the J call TRBJ1-2; D unclear. V was trimmed by 8 bases and J by 5 bases, leaving 9 bases between them. This CDR3 has 11 residues. The CDR3 nucleotides read TGTGCCAGCGGACGGCAATATGGCTACACCTTC. Protein sequence: CASGRQYGYTF.

The V and J genes are TRBV27 and TRBJ2-7; D possibly matches TRBD1 or TRBD2 (5 bases each). CDR1 and CDR2 from the germline V gene are MNHEY and SMNVEV (reference sequence). The CDR3 sequence is 16 residues long. The V end lost 8 bases, the J end lost 3 bases, and 23 bases lay between the germline ends. CDR3 nucleotide sequence: TGTGCCAGCTCCCCGGCGAGGGGCGGATCCTACTACGAGCAGTACTTC. It translates to CASSPARGGSYYEQYF.

This chain joins TRBV5-6 and TRBJ1-1; 7 bases are a match to TRBD1. Germline values: CDR1 SGHDT, CDR2 YYEEEE. The CDR3 is 12 residues long. After removal of 4 bases from V and 5 bases from J, the junction contained 2 bases not matched to a gene. The CDR3 region is CASSVRGTEAFF. The CDR3 DNA is TGTGCCAGCAGCGTCAGGGGGACTGAAGCTTTCTTT.

This sequence joins TRBV27 and TRBJ2-3, with TRBD2 matching over 8 bases. This CDR3 has 16 residues. The V gene's germline CDR1 is MNHEY and CDR2 SMNVEV (reference sequence). The V gene end was trimmed by 2 bases and the J gene end by 1 base; junction bases not matched to a gene: 5. CDR3 residues: CASSLQAGVGTDTQYF. The CDR3 DNA reads as TGTGCCAGCAGTTTACAAGCGGGAGTCGGCACAGATACGCAGTATTTT.

The V call is TRBV5-5, the J call TRBJ2-4; maybe TRBD2 (6 bases). V lost 4 bases to trimming and J lost 0 bases, with 8 bases between them. This CDR3 has 14 amino acids. CDR1 is SGHKS and CDR2 is YYEKEE in the germline V gene (reference sequence). CDR3 sequence: CASSGGIAKNIQYF. Written as DNA, the CDR3 is TGTGCCAGCAGCGGGGGGATAGCCAAAAACATTCAGTACTTC. Supplemented by reference TRBV5-5 and TRBJ2-4, the full variable domain reads DAGVTQSPTHLIKTRGQQVTLRCSPISGHKSVSWYQQVLGQGPQFIFQYYEKEERGRGNFPDRFSARQFPNYSSELNVNALLLGDSALYLCASSGGIAKNIQYFGAGTRLSVL.

This chain uses TRBV7-3 with TRBJ1-1; no definite D call. The CDR3 runs 13 residues. The germline CDR1 and CDR2 sequences are SGHTA and FQGTGA. V was pared by 1 base and J by 3 bases, with 6 bases between. CDR3 protein: CASSLIPDTEAFF. DNA of the CDR3: TGTGCCAGCAGCTTAATACCGGACACTGAAGCTTTCTTT.

V and J are TRBV3-1 (or the pseudogene TRBV3-2) and TRBJ2-1; D assignment may be TRBD1 or TRBD2 (5 bases each). Between the trimmed V and J ends, which lost 5 bases and 3 bases, there was a span of 11 bases. CDR1 is LGHDT, CDR2 YNNKEL, per germline (reference sequence). The CDR3 has 14 amino acids. CDR3 in DNA: TGTGCCAGCAGCAAGACGGGGCTCTACAATGAGCAGTTCTTC. Translated, it gives CASSKTGLYNEQFF.

The J gene is TRBJ1-2, the V gene TRBV7-3, with D possibly TRBD1 on 5 matching bases. The germline V gene has CDR1 SGHTA and CDR2 FQGTGA. There are 15 residues in the CDR3. V was clipped by 2 bases and J by 4 bases, with 14 bases between them. DNA of the CDR3: TGTGCCAGCAGCTTACAGGGCAGTGCATCCTATGGCTACACCTTC. It encodes CASSLQGSASYGYTF.

V usage is TRBV9 and J usage is TRBJ1-5; maybe TRBD1 (5 bases). CDR3 length equals 15 residues. Germline loops: CDR1 SGDLS, CDR2 YYNGEE. Deletions cut 4 bases from V and 3 bases from J, with 14 bases between. The CDR3 loop is CASSPRGGFNQPQHF. In nucleotides, the CDR3 is TGTGCCAGCAGCCCTAGGGGTGGATTCAATCAGCCCCAGCATTTT.

The chain is built from TRBV12-3 or TRBV12-4 and TRBJ2-1; a possible D gene is TRBD2 (5 bases). With 3 bases removed from V and 6 bases from J, the gap between germline ends came to 6 bases. The CDR3 length is 12 residues. This CDR3 reads CASSFEGNEQFF. CDR3 sequence (DNA): TGTGCCAGCAGTTTTGAGGGCAATGAGCAGTTCTTC.

The chain is built from TRBV27 and TRBJ1-5; 7 nucleotides match TRBD1. The CDR3 sequence is 13 residues long. With V trimmed by 5 bases and J by 7 bases, 5 bases remained unmatched. The germline V gene encodes CDR1 MNHEY and CDR2 SMNVEV (reference sequence). The CDR3 region has the DNA TGTGCCAGCAGTGCCAGGGGGTCCCAGCCCCAGCATTTT. Protein: CASSARGSQPQHF.

The gene calls are TRBV5-4 and TRBJ1-5, with 10 bases lining up with TRBD1. After removal of 8 bases from V and 6 bases from J, the junction contained 2 bases not matched to a gene. CDR1 SGHNT and CDR2 YYREEE come from the germline V gene (reference sequence). The CDR3 totals 12 residues. The CDR3 DNA follows: TGTGCCAGTGACAGGGGGCCTCAGCCCCAGCATTTT. It is translated as CASDRGPQPQHF. The full variable domain, in which reference TRBV5-4 and TRBJ1-5 provide the parts outside the CDR3, is ETGVTQSPTHLIKTRGQQVTLRCSSQSGHNTVSWYQQALGQGPQFIFQYYREEENGRGNFPPRFSGLQFPNYSSELNVNALELDDSALYLCASDRGPQPQHFGDGTRLSIL.

This clone appeared once. This sample includes further DNA sequences coding for the same CDR3. The chain combines TRBV7-2 with TRBJ1-1; TRBD1 matches 7 bases. J was trimmed by 4 bases and V by 1 base; bases with no gene match: 0. This CDR3 contains 13 residues. Germline CDR1 and CDR2: SGHTA and FQGNSA. The CDR3 region is CASSLDRGTEAFF. The DNA of the CDR3 is TGTGCCAGCAGCTTAGACAGGGGCACTGAAGCTTTCTTT. Based on the CDR3 plus reference TRBV7-2 and TRBJ1-1, the full variable domain is GAGVSQSPSNKVTEKGKDVELRCDPISGHTALYWYRQSLGQGLEFLIYFQGNSAPDKSGLPSDRFSAERTGGSVSTLTIQRTQQEDSAVYLCASSLDRGTEAFFGQGTRLTVV.

In this sample, this clone turned up a few times. The CDR3 loop is CASSPLGVERSGEQYF. The CDR3 bases are TGTGCCAGCAGTCCTTTGGGGGTCGAAAGATCGGGGGAGCAGTACTTC. This chain uses TRBV27 with TRBJ2-7; possibly TRBD1 or TRBD2 for D (5 bases each). The germline V gene encodes CDR1 MNHEY and CDR2 SMNVEV (reference sequence). Trimming shortened V by 5 bases and J by 7 bases, and 24 bases separated the two germline ends. The CDR3 has 16 amino acids.

The chain couples TRBV7-6 to TRBJ2-6; D is uncertain. With 0 bases removed from V and 0 bases from J, the gap between germline ends came to 9 bases. The CDR3 loop spans 17 amino acids. Per the germline V gene, CDR1 is SGHVS and CDR2 is FNYEAQ. The CDR3 is CASSLAMSSSGANVLTF. CDR3 nucleotides: TGTGCCAGCAGCTTAGCAATGTCTTCCTCTGGGGCCAACGTCCTGACTTTC.

This clone was recorded once. The genes are TRBV6-2 or TRBV6-3 and TRBJ1-5; D perhaps matches TRBD1 (5 bases). The V and J ends lost 6 bases and 3 bases respectively, with 9 bases between them. The CDR3 is made up of 13 amino acids. Germline V gene lookup returns CDR1 MNHEY and CDR2 SVGEGT. The CDR3 DNA reads as TGTGCCAGCAGCAGGGACCACAATCAGCCCCAGCATTTT. Its translation is CASSRDHNQPQHF.

The chain combines TRBV27 with TRBJ1-6; D is perhaps TRBD1 (5 bases). Per germline, CDR1 MNHEY and CDR2 SMNVEV (reference sequence). Trimming left V 2 bases short and J 10 bases short, with 9 bases between. The CDR3 runs 13 residues. CDR3 DNA sequence: TGTGCCAGCAGTTTAGGGGGAGGATCACCCCTCCACTTT. Amino acids: CASSLGGGSPLHF.

The V gene is TRBV9, the J gene TRBJ2-7; TRBD2 matches at 12 bases. Looked up from germline, CDR1 is SGDLS and CDR2 is YYNGEE. With 4 bases clipped from V and 0 bases from J, the junction kept 5 bases outside the gene matches. This CDR3 has 16 amino acids. CDR3 coding DNA: TGTGCCAGCAGCCTAGGACTAGCGGGAACCTCCTACGAGCAGTACTTC. Protein: CASSLGLAGTSYEQYF.